This TCR beta chain was identified in a study of blood T cell repertoires in COVID-19 (dated by TCRdb to the early 2020s). With regard to the full study: The collaborator samples originated in the United States, Italy and Spain and spanned the acute and convalescent phases of COVID-19. The material from the prospective study consisted of cDNA or gDNA derived from T cells, B-cell-depleted T cells, or PBMCs. Where HLA class I and class II types were available, the types were taken from metadata supplied by the sample provider, not from assay-based typing. Subjects who had been exposed to COVID-19, were actively infected with it, or had recovered from it provided the deeply sampled blood TCRbeta repertoires that made up the dataset. Samples were obtained from the ongoing ImmuneRACE study (first 160 participants) and from approximately 1,200 subjects provided by 6 global collaborators. Sample metadata almost always included a de-identified subject ID, COVID-19 status, age in years and sex. The repertoires were made available in a free public database intended to serve as a resource for research on the immune response to SARS-CoV-2.

Collaborating institutions collected whole blood in K2EDTA tubes following their own protocols. For TCRbeta analysis, collaborator samples were shipped as frozen whole blood, as isolated PBMCs, or as DNA extracted from either sample type. The immunoSEQ Assay, a bias-controlled multiplex PCR, was used to amplify TCRbeta CDR3 regions from genomic DNA. From the authors' description of their analysis: Nucleated cell counts per sample were estimated from amplification of reference gene primers within the assay. Sequence reads were collapsed and filtered to measure the absolute abundance of every unique TCRbeta CDR3 rearrangement. For each sample, productive Simpson clonality was calculated as the square root of Simpson's diversity index over productive rearrangements. TCRdb carries this immuneACCESS record with in-frame sequences only. Its versions omit some clonotypes, under half of them owing to an unresolved V gene in the studies checked, with the rest unexplained. That table gives V, J and clone size, and the DNA gave D and trimming. The sample includes about 58,000 clones, with approximately 91% observed a single time. The ten largest account for roughly an eighth of the sample.

Comment on this clone: The specificity of this receptor is unknown. Nothing much larger sits one base from this clone, and base qualities are not available.

Results the study describes overall, beyond this receptor: The amount of clinical and demographic metadata varied by source and participant and was provided uncurated.

The receptor was isolated from an older woman with active COVID-19. Material: peripheral blood.

For the CDR3, the sequence is CAWKVSSTGDSPLHF. The DNA sequence is TGTGCCTGGAAGGTATCGTCCACGGGGGATTCACCCCTCCACTTT. The sequence is built from TRBV30 and TRBJ1-6, with TRBD1 perhaps the D gene, on 5 matching bases. Relative to germline, V is 4 bases shorter and J is 8 bases shorter, with 18 bases between their ends. CDR1 and CDR2 were assigned from the germline V gene (reference sequence) as GTSNPN and SVGIG. Spanning cysteine to phenylalanine, the CDR3 consists of 15 amino acids. Only CDR3 DNA remains: 45 bases, in frame from the first base. The entire variable domain, with the stretches around the CDR3 drawn from the reference TRBV30 and TRBJ1-6 proteins, is SQTIHQWPATLVQPVGSPLSLECTVEGTSNPNLYWYRQAAGRGLQLLFYSVGIGQISSEVPQNLSASRPQDRQFILSSKKLLLSDSGFYLCAWKVSSTGDSPLHFGNGTRLTVT.